This TCR beta chain was found in a study of breast tumors, draining lymph nodes, adjacent tissues. Broader study findings: Compared with basal-like, luminal-like tumors shared significantly more repertoire with nontumor tissue. Tumor repertoires ranked between lymph nodes and nontumor tissue in diversity, with V and J gene preferences.

Axillary draining lymph nodes of breast cancer patients supplied the node samples. TCRdb called the multiplex PCR reads again in MiXCR, with one record for every CDR3 protein. The data show some 83,000 distinct CDR3 sequences, approximately 19% seen once. The sample holds many counts of this clonotype. Its antigen is still unknown. Germline CDR1 and CDR2: SGHDN and FVKESK. V was trimmed by 0 bases and J by 8 bases, leaving 4 bases between them. CDR3 length: 12 residues. The rearrangement joins TRBV14 to TRBJ1-4, with D unresolved. This receptor was identified in a female donor with breast cancer. Some clones in this sample may be carry-over from other donors' samples. The sample was axillary lymph node tissue. In nucleotides, the CDR3 is TGTGCCAGCAGCCAAGAATTCGAAAAACTGTTTTTT. Its translation is CASSQEFEKLFF.